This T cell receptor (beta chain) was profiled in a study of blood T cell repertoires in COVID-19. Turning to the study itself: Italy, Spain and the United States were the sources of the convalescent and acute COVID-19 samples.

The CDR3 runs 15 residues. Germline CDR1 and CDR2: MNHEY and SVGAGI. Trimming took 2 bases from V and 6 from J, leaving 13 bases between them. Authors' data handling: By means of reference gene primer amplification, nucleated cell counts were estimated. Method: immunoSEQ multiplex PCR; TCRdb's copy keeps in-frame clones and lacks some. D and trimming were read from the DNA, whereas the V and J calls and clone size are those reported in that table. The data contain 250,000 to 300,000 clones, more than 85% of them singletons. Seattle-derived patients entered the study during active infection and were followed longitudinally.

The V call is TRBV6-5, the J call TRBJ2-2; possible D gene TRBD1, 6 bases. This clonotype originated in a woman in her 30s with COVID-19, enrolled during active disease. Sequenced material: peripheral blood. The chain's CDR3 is CASSYVSGASGELFF. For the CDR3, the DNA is TGTGCCAGCAGTTACGTGTCAGGGGCCTCCGGGGAGCTGTTTTTT.